This TCR beta chain was documented in a study of blood T cell repertoires in COVID-19. At the level of the study: Italy, Spain and the United States were the sources of the convalescent and acute COVID-19 samples.

CDR3 length: 15 residues. The germline gives CDR1 KGHDR, CDR2 SFDVKD. The ends lost 5 bases at V and 2 bases at J; junction bases unmatched: 6. The protocol was immunoSEQ multiplex PCR, while the TCRdb copy is restricted to in-frame clones and leaves out a portion. The sample consists of over 250,000 clones, around 85% of them appearing once. Seattle-derived patients entered the study during active infection and were followed longitudinally. Sequencing input: peripheral blood. The rearrangement uses TRBV24-1 and TRBJ2-3; the match to TRBD2 covers 7 bases. This receptor was identified in a human donor with COVID-19, enrolled during active disease. The donor label of this sample is uncertain. The CDR3 bases are TGTGCCACCAGTGTCGGAGCGGGATCCACAGATACGCAGTATTTT. Protein: CATSVGAGSTDTQYF.